A selection of T cell receptor beta chains follows, all from one sample in a study of metastatic and nonmetastatic thyroid tumors. TCRdb reanalyzed the PCR reads with MiXCR. The sample includes tens of thousands of clones, less than 25% seen only once; the top ten take 15% to 18%. Input material: blood. The receptors were sampled from a female donor with papillary thyroid cancer or a benign thyroid nodule (not recorded which). Some clones in this sample may be carry-over from other donors' samples. CDR3s include the opening cysteine and the closing phenylalanine or tryptophan. D genes are given only for firm matches. Rows may omit the clone size; those that give it use once, few, many or a size class.

j_call: TRBJ2-6; clone_size: -; d_call: TRBD1; v_call: TRBV12-3/TRBV12-4; cdr3_nt: TGTGCCAGCAGTCCCCGGACAGGGCGGGTGCCTGGGGCCAACGTCCTGACTTTC; cdr3_aa: CASSPRTGRVPGANVLTF
j_call: TRBJ2-2; clone_size: medium-sized; d_call: -; v_call: TRBV6-1; cdr3_nt: TGTGCCAGCAGTATGCTGAGGCAGGGAAGCGGGGAGCTGTTTTTT; cdr3_aa: CASSMLRQGSGELFF
j_call: TRBJ1-2; clone_size: medium-sized; d_call: -; v_call: TRBV29-1; cdr3_nt: TGCAGCGTTGATGAGTATGGCTACACCTTC; cdr3_aa: CSVDEYGYTF
j_call: TRBJ2-3; clone_size: many; d_call: TRBD2; v_call: TRBV11-2; cdr3_nt: TGTGCCAGCAGCTTGGTCGCGGCGGGAGGAGTTAGCACAGATACGCAGTATTTT; cdr3_aa: CASSLVAAGGVSTDTQYF
j_call: TRBJ1-5; clone_size: many; d_call: -; v_call: TRBV20-1; cdr3_nt: TGCAGTGCTATCGATGGACAGCGGGGCAATCAGCCCCAGCATTTT; cdr3_aa: CSAIDGQRGNQPQHF
j_call: TRBJ2-5; clone_size: many; d_call: -; v_call: TRBV3-1; cdr3_nt: TGTGCCAGCAGCCAAATAGGAGGTACGGAGACCCAGTACTTC; cdr3_aa: CASSQIGGTETQYF
j_call: TRBJ1-2; clone_size: -; d_call: -; v_call: TRBV20-1; cdr3_nt: TGCAATGCTAGAGGTGGGAACACTAACTATGGCTACACCTTC; cdr3_aa: CNARGGNTNYGYTF
j_call: TRBJ2-5; clone_size: many; d_call: TRBD2; v_call: TRBV11-3; cdr3_nt: TGTGCCAGCAGCTTACTTGGGACTAGCGGAGAGATCCAGTACTTC; cdr3_aa: CASSLLGTSGEIQYF
j_call: TRBJ1-5; clone_size: once; d_call: -; v_call: TRBV14; cdr3_nt: TGTGTCAGCAGCCCCGGGGGGGTGGCAAATCATCCCCAGCATTTT; cdr3_aa: CVSSPGGVANHPQHF
j_call: TRBJ1-5; clone_size: -; d_call: -; v_call: TRBV5-1; cdr3_nt: TGCGCCAGCAGCTCATATCCAGGGGGCAATCAGCCCCAGCATTTT; cdr3_aa: CASSSYPGGNQPQHF
j_call: TRBJ2-5; clone_size: many; d_call: -; v_call: TRBV9; cdr3_nt: TGTGCCAGCAGCCCATCCGATACAGGGATCAGTAGGAGAACCCAGTACTTC; cdr3_aa: CASSPSDTGISRRTQYF
j_call: TRBJ1-1; clone_size: many; d_call: TRBD1; v_call: TRBV19; cdr3_nt: TGTGCCAGTAGTAAAGACAGGGGAGGAGACACTGAAGCTTTCTTT; cdr3_aa: CASSKDRGGDTEAFF
j_call: TRBJ1-1; clone_size: many; d_call: -; v_call: TRBV2; cdr3_nt: TGTGCCAGCAGTGAAGGTCCTATACGAGCTTTCTTT; cdr3_aa: CASSEGPIRAFF
j_call: TRBJ1-1; clone_size: medium-sized; d_call: TRBD1; v_call: TRBV6-5; cdr3_nt: TGTGCCAGCAGTTACGCGGACAGGCGAAACACTGAAGCTTTCTTT; cdr3_aa: CASSYADRRNTEAFF
j_call: TRBJ2-3; clone_size: many; d_call: -; v_call: TRBV19; cdr3_nt: TGTGCCAGTACCCCAGGTTGGATACCCACAGATACGCAGTATTTT; cdr3_aa: CASTPGWIPTDTQYF
j_call: TRBJ2-7; clone_size: many; d_call: -; v_call: TRBV12-3/TRBV12-4; cdr3_nt: TGTGCCAGCCGGCCCGACGGAGGGCAGTACGAGCAGTACTTC; cdr3_aa: CASRPDGGQYEQYF
j_call: TRBJ2-1; clone_size: few; d_call: -; v_call: TRBV6-5; cdr3_nt: TGTGCCAGCAGTTACTCGGTCTCGGGGGCAAGTGCCGAGCAGTTCTTC; cdr3_aa: CASSYSVSGASAEQFF
j_call: TRBJ2-2; clone_size: medium-sized; d_call: TRBD2; v_call: TRBV5-1; cdr3_nt: TGCGCCAGCAGCCATAGCGGGAGCGGCGGGGAGCTGTTTTTT; cdr3_aa: CASSHSGSGGELFF
j_call: TRBJ2-5; clone_size: many; d_call: -; v_call: TRBV30; cdr3_nt: TGTGCCTGGGAGGGAGACTACGAAGAGACCCAGTACTTC; cdr3_aa: CAWEGDYEETQYF
j_call: TRBJ2-5; clone_size: -; d_call: TRBD1; v_call: TRBV11-3; cdr3_nt: TGTGCCAGCGGGGGGACAGGGTGGGGAGAGACCCAGTACTTC; cdr3_aa: CASGGTGWGETQYF
j_call: TRBJ1-1; clone_size: few; d_call: TRBD1; v_call: TRBV12-3/TRBV12-4; cdr3_nt: TGTGCCAGCATTACCGGGACAGGGGTGATGAGCACTGAAGCTTTCTTT; cdr3_aa: CASITGTGVMSTEAFF